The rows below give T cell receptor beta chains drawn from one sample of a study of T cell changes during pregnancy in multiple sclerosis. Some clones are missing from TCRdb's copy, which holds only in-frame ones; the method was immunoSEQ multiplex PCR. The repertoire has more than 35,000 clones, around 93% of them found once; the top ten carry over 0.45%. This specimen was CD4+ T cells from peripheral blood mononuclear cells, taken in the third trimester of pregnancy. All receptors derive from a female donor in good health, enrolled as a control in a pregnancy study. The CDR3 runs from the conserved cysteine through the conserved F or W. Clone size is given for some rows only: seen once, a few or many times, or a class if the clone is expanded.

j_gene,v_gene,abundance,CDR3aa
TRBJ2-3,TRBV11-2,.,CASSLQILGTDTQYF
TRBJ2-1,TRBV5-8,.,CASSTSGGLAVSHEQFF
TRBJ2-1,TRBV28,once,CASSFRAGVYNEQFF
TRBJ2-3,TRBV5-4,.,CASSTRLAGNTDTQYF
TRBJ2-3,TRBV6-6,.,CASSYGSQGGTDTQYF
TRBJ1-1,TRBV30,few,CAWKGSVNTEAFF
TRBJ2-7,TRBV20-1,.,CSARDNYEQYF
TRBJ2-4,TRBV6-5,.,CASSQGTSGWNIQYF
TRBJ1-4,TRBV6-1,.,CASTPAQGTNEKLFF
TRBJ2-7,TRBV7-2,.,CASSLGSSGSVYEQYF
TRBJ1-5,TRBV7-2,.,CASSLDRGPNQPQHF
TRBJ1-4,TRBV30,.,CAWAKGAGGEKLFF
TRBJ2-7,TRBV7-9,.,CAAGGTAYEQYF
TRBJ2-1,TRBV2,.,CASSREGEQFF
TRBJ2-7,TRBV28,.,CASSRTGGPYEQYF
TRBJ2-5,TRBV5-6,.,CASSLASRGDLQETQYF
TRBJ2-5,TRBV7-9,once,CASSPALRGGQETQYF
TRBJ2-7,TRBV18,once,CASSSSIPGTSGSSYEQYF
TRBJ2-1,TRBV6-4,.,CASSRGLAGGLNEQFF
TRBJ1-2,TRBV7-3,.,CASSPTGGRDGYTF
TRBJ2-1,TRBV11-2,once,CASSERAKGATNYNEQFF
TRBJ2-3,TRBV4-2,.,CASSQDTASGGQDTQYF
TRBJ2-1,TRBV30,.,CAWSGNRGLYNEQFF
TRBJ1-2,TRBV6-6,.,CASSPGQTNYGYTF
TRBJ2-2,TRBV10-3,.,CAIGSSGELFF
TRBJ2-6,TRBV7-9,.,CASSLQGADGANVLTF
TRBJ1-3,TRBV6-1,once,CASSESFSGNTIYF
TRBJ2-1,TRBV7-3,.,CASSLTSYAGGKYNEQFF
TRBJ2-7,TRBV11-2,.,CASSSDRGIYEQYF
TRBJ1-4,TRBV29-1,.,CSAEAPEGEKLFF
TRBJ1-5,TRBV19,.,CASSPIDGGFGRQPQHF
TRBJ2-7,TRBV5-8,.,CASSLYTNSYEQYF
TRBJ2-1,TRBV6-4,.,CASSAFPLAGGSYNEQFF
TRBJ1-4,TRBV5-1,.,CASSLKGDLGDEKLFF
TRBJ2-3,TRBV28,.,CASRRGGSTDTQYF
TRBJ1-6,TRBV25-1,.,CASSGGPGTPLHF
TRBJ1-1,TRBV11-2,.,CASSSRGSHSMNTEAFF
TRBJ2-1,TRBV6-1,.,CAIGYGEPYNEQFF
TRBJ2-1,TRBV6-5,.,CASNYAGQGNNEQFF
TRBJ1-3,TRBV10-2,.,CASSEVGFSGNTIYF
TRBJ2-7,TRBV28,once,CASSSGQGVSEQYF
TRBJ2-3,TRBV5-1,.,CASSWMASGFTDTQYF
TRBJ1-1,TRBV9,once,CASSARGVVSGQGVGTEAFF
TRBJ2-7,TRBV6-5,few,CASSPGWDTSYEQYF
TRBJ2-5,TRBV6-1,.,CASSEARNWRYETQYF